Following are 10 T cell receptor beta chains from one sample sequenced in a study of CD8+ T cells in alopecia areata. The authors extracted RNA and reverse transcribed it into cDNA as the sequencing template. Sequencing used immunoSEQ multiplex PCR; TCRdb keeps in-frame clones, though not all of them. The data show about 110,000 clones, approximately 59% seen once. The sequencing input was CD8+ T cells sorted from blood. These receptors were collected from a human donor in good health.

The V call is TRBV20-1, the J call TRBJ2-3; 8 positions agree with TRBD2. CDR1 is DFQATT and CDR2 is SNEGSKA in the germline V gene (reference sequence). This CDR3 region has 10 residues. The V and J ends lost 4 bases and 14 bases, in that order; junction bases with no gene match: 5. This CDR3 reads CSATGTRVYF. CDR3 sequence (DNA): TGCAGTGCTACCGGGACTAGAGTGTATTTT.

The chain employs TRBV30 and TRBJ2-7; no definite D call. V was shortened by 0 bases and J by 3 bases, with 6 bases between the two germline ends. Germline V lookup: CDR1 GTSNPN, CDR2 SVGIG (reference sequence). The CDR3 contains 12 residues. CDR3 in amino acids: CAWSVVGYEQYF. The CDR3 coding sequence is TGTGCCTGGAGTGTAGTCGGCTACGAGCAGTACTTC.

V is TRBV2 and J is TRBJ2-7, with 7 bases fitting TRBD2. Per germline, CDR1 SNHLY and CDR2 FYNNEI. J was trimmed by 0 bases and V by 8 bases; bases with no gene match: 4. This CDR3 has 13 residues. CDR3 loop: CASAGELSYEQYF. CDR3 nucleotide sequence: TGTGCCAGCGCGGGGGAGCTCTCCTACGAGCAGTACTTC.

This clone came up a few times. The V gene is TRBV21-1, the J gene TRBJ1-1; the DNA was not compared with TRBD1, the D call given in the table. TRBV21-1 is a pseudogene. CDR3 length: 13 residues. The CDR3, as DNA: TGTGCCAGCAGCGCCAGACAGGGGATAGAAGCTTTCTTT. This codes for CASSARQGIEAFF.

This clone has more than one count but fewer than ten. CDR3 nucleotides: TGTGCCAGCAGCTTAATAGCTAGCGGGGGAGACGTACGGGAGACCCAGTACTTC. This translates into CASSLIASGGDVRETQYF. This chain connects TRBV7-8 to TRBJ2-5; 10 bases match TRBD2. Germline V lookup: CDR1 SGHVS, CDR2 FQNEAQ. V lost 2 bases, J lost 5 bases, and 14 bases stayed unmatched. The CDR3 is 18 residues long. Looking up the rest from reference TRBV7-8 and TRBJ2-5 gives the full variable domain: GAGVSQSPRYKVAKRGQDVALRCDPISGHVSLFWYQQALGQGPEFLTYFQNEAQLDKSGLPSDRFFAERPEGSVSTLKIQRTQQEDSAVYLCASSLIASGGDVRETQYFGPGTRLLVL.

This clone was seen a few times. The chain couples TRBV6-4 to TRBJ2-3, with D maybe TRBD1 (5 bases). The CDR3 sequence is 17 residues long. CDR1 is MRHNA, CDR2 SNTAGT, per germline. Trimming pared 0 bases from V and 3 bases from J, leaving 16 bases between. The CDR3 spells CASSDSLSAQGTDTQYF. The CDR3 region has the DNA TGTGCCAGCAGTGACTCGTTGTCCGCGCAGGGTACAGATACGCAGTATTTT.

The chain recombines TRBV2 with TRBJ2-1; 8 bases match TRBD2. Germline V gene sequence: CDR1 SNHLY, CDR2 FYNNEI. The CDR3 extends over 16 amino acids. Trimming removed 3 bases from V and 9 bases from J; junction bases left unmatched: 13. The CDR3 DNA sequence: TGTGCCAGCAGTGACCGGGGAATAGCGGGGAGTCGTGAGCAGTTCTTC. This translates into CASSDRGIAGSREQFF.

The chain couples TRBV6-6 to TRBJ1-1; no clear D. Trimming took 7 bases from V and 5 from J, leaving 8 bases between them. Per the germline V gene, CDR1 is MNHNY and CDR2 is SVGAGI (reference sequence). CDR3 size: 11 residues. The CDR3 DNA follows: TGTGCCAGCATAAAAGGGACTGAAGCTTTCTTT. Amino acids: CASIKGTEAFF.

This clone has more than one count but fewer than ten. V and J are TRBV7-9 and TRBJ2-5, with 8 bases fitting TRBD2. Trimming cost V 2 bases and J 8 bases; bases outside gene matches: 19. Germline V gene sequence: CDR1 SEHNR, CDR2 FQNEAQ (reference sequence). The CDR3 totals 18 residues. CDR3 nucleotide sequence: TGTGCCAGCAGCTTATCTTCACCTCGACCCGGGGGGGACCCTACCCAGTACTTC. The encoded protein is CASSLSSPRPGGDPTQYF.

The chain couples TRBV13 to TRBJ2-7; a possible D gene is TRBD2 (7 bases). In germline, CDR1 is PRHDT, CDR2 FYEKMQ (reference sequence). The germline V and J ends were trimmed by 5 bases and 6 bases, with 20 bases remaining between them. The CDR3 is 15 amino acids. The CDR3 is CASSQTRGREGEQYF. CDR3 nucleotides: TGTGCCAGCAGCCAAACCAGGGGCAGGGAGGGCGAGCAGTACTTC.